These 15 T cell receptor beta chains were sequenced from one sample in a study of shared clonotypes between healthy human individuals. Positive CCR7 selection of CD45RO-negative cells yielded the naive CD8 cells, and terminally differentiated effector memory CD45RA+ cells were excluded. The data were produced by immunoSEQ multiplex PCR, yet TCRdb's version contains in-frame clones alone and is incomplete. The table lists roughly 2.1 million clones, around 93% of them singletons, with around 1.7% in the top ten. The material sequenced was naive CD8+ T cells from PBMCs. The origin of the receptors is a man between 18 and 35 years old in good health. Some clones in this sample may be carry-over from other donors' samples.

Regarding this clone: This sample includes further DNA sequences coding for the same CDR3. The rearrangement joins TRBV9 to TRBJ2-7; D is uncertain. V was cut by 0 bases and J by 1 base, with 8 bases left in between. Germline lookup yields CDR1 SGDLS and CDR2 YYNGEE. CDR3 length: 14 amino acids. Here the CDR3 reads CASSVEGSSYEQYF. CDR3 nucleotide sequence: TGTGCCAGCAGCGTAGAGGGCAGTTCCTACGAGCAGTACTTC.

The chain recombines TRBV19 with TRBJ2-2; 7 nucleotides agree with TRBD2. This CDR3 comprises 14 residues. Per the germline V gene, CDR1 is LNHDA and CDR2 is SQIVND (reference sequence). After removal of 6 bases from V and 5 bases from J, the junction contained 6 bases not matched to a gene. The CDR3 region is CASRIWTRTGELFF. CDR3 sequence (DNA): TGTGCCAGTAGGATATGGACTAGAACCGGGGAGCTGTTTTTT.

This clone has a single count. The chain is built from TRBV7-9 and TRBJ1-5; TRBD1 aligns across 8 bases. The junction had 5 bases not matched to a gene; V was cut back by 4 bases and J by 0 bases. This CDR3 has 16 residues. The V gene's germline CDR1 is SEHNR and CDR2 FQNEAQ (reference sequence). The chain's CDR3 is CASSSPDRDSNQPQHF. DNA for the CDR3: TGTGCCAGCAGCTCTCCGGACAGGGATAGCAATCAGCCCCAGCATTTT.

The chain carries TRBV10-3 and TRBJ2-5; D is undetermined. Germline CDR1 and CDR2: ENHRY and SYGVKD. Trimming took 4 bases from V and 0 from J, leaving 18 bases between them. CDR3 length equals 17 residues. The CDR3, as DNA: TGTGCCATCAGTGCCTCCGGCGACACCTCGTACCAAGAGACCCAGTACTTC. Amino acids: CAISASGDTSYQETQYF.

V gene TRBV7-8 combines with J gene TRBJ2-1; 13 bases agree with TRBD2. Germline CDR1 SGHVS, CDR2 FQNEAQ. This CDR3 spans 15 amino acids. V shed 3 bases, J shed 6 bases, and the junction held 2 bases outside the gene matches. The CDR3 is CASSFTSGRANEQFF. Here the CDR3 DNA reads TGTGCCAGCAGCTTTACTAGCGGGAGGGCCAATGAGCAGTTCTTC.

This clone has just one count. The V call is TRBV5-4, the J call TRBJ2-1; possibly TRBD2 for D (6 bases). The V end lost 4 bases, the J end lost 2 bases, and 19 bases lay between the germline ends. The CDR3 is 17 amino acids. Looked up from germline, CDR1 is SGHNT and CDR2 is YYREEE (reference sequence). The CDR3 region is CASSLARETSAYNEQFF. Here the CDR3 DNA reads TGTGCCAGCAGCCTAGCGCGAGAAACCTCGGCCTACAATGAGCAGTTCTTC. The whole variable domain, remainder taken from reference TRBV5-4 and TRBJ2-1, is ETGVTQSPTHLIKTRGQQVTLRCSSQSGHNTVSWYQQALGQGPQFIFQYYREEENGRGNFPPRFSGLQFPNYSSELNVNALELDDSALYLCASSLARETSAYNEQFFGPGTRLTVL.

This sequence joins TRBV6-6 and TRBJ2-1; 9 bases align to TRBD2. V lost 9 bases, J lost 10 bases, and 16 bases stayed unmatched. The CDR3 totals 15 residues. The germline gives CDR1 MNHNY, CDR2 SVGAGI (reference sequence). The CDR3 nucleotides read TGTGCCAGTTCTACCCCGGCTAGCGGGAACGGAGAGCAGTTCTTC. This translates into CASSTPASGNGEQFF.

CDR3 amino acids: CASSVTTGSEADTQYF. The CDR3 coding sequence is TGTGCCAGCAGCGTAACGACGGGATCAGAGGCCGATACGCAGTATTTT. The chain combines TRBV9 with TRBJ2-3; TRBD2 might be the D (5 bases). Germline CDR1 is SGDLS and CDR2 is YYNGEE. The CDR3 covers 16 residues. V gave up 1 base and J gave up 6 bases, with 18 bases separating them.

The chain links TRBV7-6 to TRBJ2-7; no reliable D call. V lost 3 bases and J 3 bases, leaving 9 bases between the germline ends. The CDR3 covers 13 residues. The germline V gene has CDR1 SGHVS and CDR2 FNYEAQ. CDR3 in amino acids: CASSFGRFYEQYF. CDR3 nucleotides: TGTGCCAGCAGCTTTGGACGGTTCTACGAGCAGTACTTC.

The gene calls are TRBV10-3 and TRBJ1-5; tentative D call: TRBD1 (6 bases). The length of the CDR3 is 15 residues. CDR1 is ENHRY and CDR2 is SYGVKD in the germline V gene. Trimming cost V 2 bases and J 4 bases, with 12 bases left between them. The CDR3 is CAISEPGGANQPQHF. The CDR3 nucleotides read TGTGCCATCAGTGAGCCTGGGGGCGCGAATCAGCCCCAGCATTTT.

This sequence joins TRBV27 and TRBJ2-7; 7 bases are shared with TRBD1. The length of the CDR3 is 14 residues. CDR1 is MNHEY, CDR2 SMNVEV, per germline (reference sequence). V was pared by 4 bases and J by 1 base, with 4 bases of the junction left unmatched. CDR3 coding DNA: TGTGCCAGCAGTTCACAGGGGCCGTCCTACGAGCAGTACTTC. It is translated as CASSSQGPSYEQYF.

J is TRBJ2-1 and V is TRBV7-6; tentatively, D is TRBD2 (5 bases). This CDR3 is built from 17 residues. Trimming removed 5 bases at V and 0 bases at J, with 17 bases between. The germline V gene encodes CDR1 SGHVS and CDR2 FNYEAQ. CDR3 nucleotide sequence: TGTGCCAGCAGCCCAGCAGTACTAGAGAGCTCCTACAATGAGCAGTTCTTC. It is translated as CASSPAVLESSYNEQFF.

The V and J genes are TRBV5-8 and TRBJ1-5; no clear D gene. The germline V gene has CDR1 SGHTS and CDR2 YDEGEE. V lost 7 bases and J lost 6, with 23 bases in between. There are 16 residues in the CDR3. CDR3 loop: CASSGTDRYWGQPQHF. As DNA, the CDR3 is TGTGCCAGCTCGGGTACCGATAGATATTGGGGTCAGCCCCAGCATTTT. Full variable domain (remainder filled in from reference TRBV5-8 and TRBJ1-5): EAGVTQSPTHLIKTRGQQATLRCSPISGHTSVYWYQQALGLGLQFLLWYDEGEERNRGNFPPRFSGRQFPNYSSELNVNALELEDSALYLCASSGTDRYWGQPQHFGDGTRLSIL.

This chain joins TRBV7-2 and TRBJ2-7, with 7 bases identical to TRBD2. This CDR3 comprises 15 residues. The V gene end was trimmed by 4 bases and the J gene end by 5 bases; junction bases not matched to a gene: 11. The germline V gene encodes CDR1 SGHTA and CDR2 FQGNSA. The CDR3 here is CASSSRVAGRDEQYF. In DNA, the CDR3 is TGTGCCAGCAGCTCTAGGGTGGCAGGGAGGGACGAGCAGTACTTC.

The chain links TRBV9 to TRBJ1-1; D is perhaps TRBD1 (5 bases). V was cut by 5 bases and J by 5 bases, with 13 bases left in between. The CDR3 loop spans 13 amino acids. Germline loops: CDR1 SGDLS, CDR2 YYNGEE. CDR3 region: CASRGAGGTEAFF. For the CDR3, the DNA is TGTGCCAGCAGAGGGGCGGGAGGTACTGAAGCTTTCTTT. Complete variable domain (other parts from reference TRBV9 and TRBJ1-1): DSGVTQTPKHLITATGQRVTLRCSPRSGDLSVYWYQQSLDQGLQFLIQYYNGEERAKGNILERFSAQQFPDLHSELNLSSLELGDSALYFCASRGAGGTEAFFGQGTRLTVV.